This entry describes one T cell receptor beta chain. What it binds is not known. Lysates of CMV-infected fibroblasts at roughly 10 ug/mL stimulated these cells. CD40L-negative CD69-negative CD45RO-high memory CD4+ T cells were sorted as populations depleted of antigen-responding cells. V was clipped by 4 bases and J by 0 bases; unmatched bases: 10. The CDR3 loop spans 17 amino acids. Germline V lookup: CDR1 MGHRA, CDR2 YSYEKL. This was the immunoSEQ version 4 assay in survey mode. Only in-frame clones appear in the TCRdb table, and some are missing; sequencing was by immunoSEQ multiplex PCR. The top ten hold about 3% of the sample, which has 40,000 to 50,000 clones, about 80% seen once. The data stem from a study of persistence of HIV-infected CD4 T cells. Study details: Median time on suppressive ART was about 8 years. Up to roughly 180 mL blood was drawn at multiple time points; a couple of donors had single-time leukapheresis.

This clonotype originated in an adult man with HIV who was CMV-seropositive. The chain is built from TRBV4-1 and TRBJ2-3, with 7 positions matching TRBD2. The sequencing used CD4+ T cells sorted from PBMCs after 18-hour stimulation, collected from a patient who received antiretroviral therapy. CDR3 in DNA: TGCGCCAGCAGCCGGGAGGGGTGGATAACTAGCACAGATACGCAGTATTTT. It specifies CASSREGWITSTDTQYF.